Below, 30 T cell receptor beta chains from the same sample are listed, as sequenced in a study of shared clonotypes between healthy human individuals. Clones were read by immunoSEQ multiplex PCR, and TCRdb kept only the in-frame ones, dropping some. The sample contains hundreds of thousands of clones, approximately 95% of which appear only once. Input material: naive CD4+ T cells sorted from blood. Specified subset: CD45RA+ positively selected. Receptor source: a woman aged 30 to 39 in good health.

Turning to this clone: Distinct nucleotide sequences in the sample also encode this CDR3. The rearrangement links TRBV2 to TRBJ2-7, with no clear D. V shed 4 bases and J shed 4 bases, with 5 bases lying between them. CDR1 and CDR2 (germline): SNHLY, FYNNEI. The CDR3 totals 11 residues. The CDR3 DNA sequence: TGTGCCAGCAGTGGCGAATACGAGCAGTACTTC. This codes for CASSGEYEQYF.

The gene calls are TRBV28 and TRBJ1-3; D ambiguous. Trimming left V 3 bases short and J 4 bases short, with 4 bases between. The CDR3 covers 12 residues. Germline V gives CDR1 MDHEN, CDR2 SYDVKM. In nucleotides, the CDR3 is TGTGCCAGCAGTTTGTACGGAAACACCATATATTTT. Protein: CASSLYGNTIYF.

This clone is a singleton in its sample. The V and J genes are TRBV2 and TRBJ2-7; possibly TRBD1 or TRBD2 for D (5 bases each). The germline gives CDR1 SNHLY, CDR2 FYNNEI. CDR3 length: 15 amino acids. Deletions cut 2 bases from V and 9 bases from J, with 20 bases between. DNA of the CDR3: TGTGCCAGCAGTGAAAGTGGGACCAACCACGGCGGGCAGTACTTC. It specifies CASSESGTNHGGQYF.

The chain uses TRBV28 and TRBJ2-7; 11 nucleotides align to TRBD1. V lost 5 bases and J lost 3; bases outside the gene matches: 0. CDR1 is MDHEN and CDR2 is SYDVKM in the germline V gene. The length of the CDR3 is 13 residues. The CDR3 DNA sequence: TGTGCCAGCAGTGGGACAGGGGGCTACGAGCAGTACTTC. Protein sequence: CASSGTGGYEQYF.

J is TRBJ2-7 and V is TRBV18; 14 nucleotides match TRBD2. This CDR3 region has 18 residues. The V segment lost 3 bases and the J segment 3 bases; nucleotides outside the gene matches: 10. The germline V gene has CDR1 KGHSH and CDR2 LQKENI. Here the CDR3 DNA reads TGTGCCAGCTCACCGGGACTAGCGGGAGTAGACGGAATCTACGAGCAGTACTTC. Its translation is CASSPGLAGVDGIYEQYF.

The gene calls are TRBV6-5 and TRBJ2-5; 13 positions match TRBD2. V was clipped by 0 bases and J by 4 bases; unmatched bases: 2. Germline V lookup: CDR1 MNHEY, CDR2 SVGAGI. This CDR3 contains 16 residues. The CDR3 sequence is CASSYSTSGRGETQYF. CDR3 nucleotides: TGTGCCAGCAGTTACTCTACTAGCGGGAGGGGAGAGACCCAGTACTTC.

V and J are TRBV11-2 and TRBJ2-2; a weak D match, TRBD2 (5 bases). Germline V lookup: CDR1 SGHAT, CDR2 FQNNGV. V was shortened by 4 bases and J by 6 bases, with 12 bases between the two germline ends. This CDR3 comprises 14 residues. The CDR3 nucleotides read TGTGCCAGCAGCTCTCTACCGCGGGCCGGGGAGCTGTTTTTT. This encodes CASSSLPRAGELFF.

This clone has just a few counts. This chain joins TRBV5-1 and TRBJ2-7; 12 bases align to TRBD1. J gave up 5 bases and V 4 bases, and 4 bases lay outside the gene matches. The CDR3 has 14 residues. Germline-derived CDR1 and CDR2 are SGHRS and YFSETQ. The CDR3 DNA reads TGCGCCAGCAGCGCGGGACAGGGGGCCAACGAGCAGTACTTC. Encoded protein: CASSAGQGANEQYF.

The V call is TRBV5-1, the J call TRBJ1-1, with 7 positions matching TRBD1. Losses at the gene ends were 6 bases for V and 1 base for J; bases not matched to a gene: 6. The CDR3 has 14 amino acids. Germline V CDR1 and CDR2: SGHRS, YFSETQ. CDR3: CASTPGTENTEAFF. In DNA form, the CDR3 reads TGCGCCAGCACCCCCGGGACAGAGAACACTGAAGCTTTCTTT.

The chain's CDR3 is CASSVAPPGGYTF. The CDR3 DNA sequence: TGTGCCAGCAGCGTTGCCCCCCCGGGTGGCTACACCTTC. This chain uses TRBV9 with TRBJ1-2, with D hard to call. This CDR3 contains 13 residues. Per the germline V gene, CDR1 is SGDLS and CDR2 is YYNGEE. The V end was cut by 2 bases, the J end by 7 bases, with 12 bases between.

The chain couples TRBV5-4 to TRBJ2-7; 9 positions agree with TRBD1. J was trimmed by 4 bases and V by 0 bases; bases with no gene match: 8. CDR1 SGHNT and CDR2 YYREEE come from the germline V gene (reference sequence). The CDR3 is 16 residues long. The CDR3 here is CASSLGSGTGPYEQYF. CDR3 DNA sequence: TGTGCCAGCAGCTTGGGTAGTGGGACAGGGCCGTACGAGCAGTACTTC.

The chain recombines TRBV18 with TRBJ2-3; TRBD2 matches 9 bases. There are 15 residues in the CDR3. Germline trimming cut 3 bases from V and 4 bases from J; bases unmatched to any gene: 5. From germline, CDR1 is KGHSH and CDR2 LQKENI. CDR3 residues: CASSPVAGASDTQYF. The CDR3 bases are TGTGCCAGCTCACCGGTAGCGGGAGCTTCAGATACGCAGTATTTT.

The J gene is TRBJ2-7, the V gene TRBV18; D may be TRBD1 (8 bases). There are 15 residues in the CDR3. With 3 bases removed from V and 2 bases from J, the gap between germline ends came to 14 bases. Germline V gene lookup returns CDR1 KGHSH and CDR2 LQKENI. As DNA, the CDR3 is TGTGCCAGCTCACCTGGACAGGGAGGGGCCTACGAGCAGTACTTC. Translation: CASSPGQGGAYEQYF.

The rearrangement joins TRBV4-1 to TRBJ1-5; unclear D gene. The CDR3 totals 15 residues. CDR1 and CDR2 from the germline V gene are MGHRA and YSYEKL. V dropped 1 base and J dropped 4 bases, with 11 bases sitting between them. This CDR3 is CASSQGRIGNQPQHF. The CDR3 DNA reads as TGCGCCAGCAGCCAAGGAAGGATAGGAAATCAGCCCCAGCATTTT.

The table lists this clone with a count of one. This chain joins TRBV10-1 and TRBJ2-5; the match to TRBD1 covers 8 bases. J was trimmed by 3 bases and V by 10 bases; bases with no gene match: 13. CDR3 length equals 15 residues. The V gene's germline CDR1 is WNHNN and CDR2 SYGVQD (reference sequence). CDR3 in amino acids: CATGQGELGEETQYF. The CDR3 DNA follows: TGCGCCACAGGACAGGGCGAGTTGGGGGAAGAGACCCAGTACTTC.

The rearrangement joins TRBV10-3 to TRBJ2-3; D is uncertain. CDR3 length: 14 residues. Trimming left V 4 bases short and J 2 bases short, with 10 bases between. Germline loops: CDR1 ENHRY, CDR2 SYGVKD. This chain's CDR3 is CAISGPTVTDTQYF. CDR3 DNA sequence: TGTGCCATCAGTGGTCCTACGGTCACAGATACGCAGTATTTT.

This chain links TRBV10-3 with TRBJ2-7; D is perhaps TRBD1 or TRBD2 (5 bases each). V was clipped by 6 bases and J by 3 bases, with 15 bases between them. Germline V lookup: CDR1 ENHRY, CDR2 SYGVKD. CDR3 length: 14 residues. The CDR3 loop is CAIRLTGGGYEQYF. CDR3 sequence (DNA): TGTGCCATCAGACTAACAGGTGGGGGCTACGAGCAGTACTTC.

This chain links TRBV2 with TRBJ2-7; TRBD2 is a possible D gene (5 bases). Looked up from germline, CDR1 is SNHLY and CDR2 is FYNNEI. Trimming pared 1 base from V and 6 bases from J, leaving 13 bases between. The CDR3 is made up of 14 amino acids. The CDR3: CASSEDHGVGEQYF. The CDR3 DNA sequence: TGTGCCAGCAGTGAAGATCACGGGGTTGGCGAGCAGTACTTC.

The chain combines TRBV5-1 with TRBJ2-7, with 9 bases lining up with TRBD1. Germline lookup yields CDR1 SGHRS and CDR2 YFSETQ. The CDR3 is made up of 14 amino acids. The trim removed 4 bases at V and 3 bases at J, leaving 5 bases unmatched. CDR3 loop: CASSRTGDYYEQYF. CDR3 in DNA: TGCGCCAGCAGCCGGACAGGGGATTACTACGAGCAGTACTTC.

This chain joins TRBV12-2 and TRBJ2-7; the table names TRBD1, a call not compared with the DNA. TRBV12-2 is listed as a pseudogene. The length of the CDR3 is 15 residues. CDR3 coding DNA: TGTGCAAGTCGCTTGAGACAGGGGTGCTCCTACGAGCAGTACTTC. Protein: CASRLRQGCSYEQYF.

The chain couples TRBV9 to TRBJ2-5; D assignment may be TRBD1 or TRBD2 (5 bases each). V lost 4 bases and J 4 bases, leaving 8 bases between the germline ends. Germline CDR1 and CDR2: SGDLS and YYNGEE. CDR3 size: 12 residues. CDR3: CASSSGTETQYF. The CDR3 bases are TGTGCCAGCAGCTCAGGGACAGAGACCCAGTACTTC.

This clone has only one observation. This rearrangement joins TRBV5-1 to TRBJ1-1, with unresolved D. Germline CDR1 SGHRS, CDR2 YFSETQ. This CDR3 has 14 residues. V was cut by 0 bases and J by 5 bases, with 11 bases left in between. The CDR3 region has the DNA TGCGCCAGCAGCTTGGGACCTCCTGGGACTGAAGCTTTCTTT. It specifies CASSLGPPGTEAFF.

This clone was observed once. The CDR3: CASSNGQGSREQYF. DNA of the CDR3: TGTGCCAGCAGCAACGGACAGGGATCTCGCGAGCAGTACTTC. V is TRBV11-1 and J is TRBJ2-7, with 8 bases matching TRBD1. The J segment lost 6 bases and the V segment lost 5 bases, leaving 9 bases of the junction unmatched. Germline lookup yields CDR1 SGHAT and CDR2 FQDESV (reference sequence). The CDR3 covers 14 residues.

This clone is a singleton in its sample. The V and J genes are TRBV2 and TRBJ2-3; 8 nucleotides line up with TRBD2. The CDR3 loop spans 15 amino acids. In germline, CDR1 is SNHLY, CDR2 FYNNEI. Trimming at V came to 6 bases and at J to 6 bases, leaving 11 bases not matched to a gene. CDR3 nucleotides: TGTGCCAGCAGGAGTCAAGCGGGAGTGGGGGATACGCAGTATTTT. Its protein product is CASRSQAGVGDTQYF.

This sequence joins TRBV9 and TRBJ2-7; 12 bases are a match to TRBD2. Germline-derived CDR1 and CDR2 are SGDLS and YYNGEE. V lost 4 bases and J lost 6; bases outside the gene matches: 14. The CDR3 runs 17 residues. CDR3 region: CASSNGGLAGSVGEQYF. CDR3 nucleotides: TGTGCCAGCAGCAATGGGGGACTAGCGGGTTCGGTCGGCGAGCAGTACTTC.

V gene TRBV7-9 combines with J gene TRBJ2-1; D is ambiguous. V was clipped by 8 bases and J by 5 bases, with 7 bases between them. The CDR3 extends over 11 amino acids. CDR1 and CDR2 from the germline V gene are SEHNR and FQNEAQ (reference sequence). The CDR3 DNA is TGTGCCAGCGTTGAGAACAATGAGCAGTTCTTC. It yields the protein CASVENNEQFF.

This clone occurred once. The J gene is TRBJ2-7, the V gene TRBV6-6, with 13 bases fitting TRBD2. Trimming removed 3 bases from V and 7 bases from J; junction bases left unmatched: 6. CDR1 is MNHNY, CDR2 SVGAGI, per germline (reference sequence). There are 15 residues in the CDR3. CDR3: CASSYWTSGSREQYF. DNA for the CDR3: TGTGCCAGCAGTTATTGGACTAGCGGGAGCCGGGAGCAGTACTTC.

This clone was seen once. The rearrangement joins TRBV19 to TRBJ1-4; D unresolved. This CDR3 is 14 amino acids long. Trimming removed 3 bases at V and 5 bases at J, with 10 bases between. CDR1 and CDR2 from the germline V gene are LNHDA and SQIVND (reference sequence). CDR3 nucleotide sequence: TGTGCCAGTAGTATGGCCAACCGGAATGAAAAACTGTTTTTT. Its protein is CASSMANRNEKLFF. The full variable domain, rest sourced from reference TRBV19 and TRBJ1-4, is DGGITQSPKYLFRKEGQNVTLSCEQNLNHDAMYWYRQDPGQGLRLIYYSQIVNDFQKGDIAEGYSVSREKKESFPLTVTSAQKNPTAFYLCASSMANRNEKLFFGSGTQLSVL.

The table lists this clone with a count of one. The genes are TRBV28 and TRBJ2-1; TRBD2 aligns across 11 bases. The CDR3 contains 16 residues. Losses at the gene ends were 5 bases for V and 5 bases for J; bases not matched to a gene: 8. Germline V gene data show CDR1 as MDHEN and CDR2 as SYDVKM. This CDR3 reads CASSRSIAGGNNEQFF. The DNA for the CDR3 is TGTGCCAGCAGTCGCTCCATAGCGGGAGGGAACAATGAGCAGTTCTTC.

A note on this clone: The germline gene is not matched at one end of the junction; a read error may be the cause. The V and J genes are TRBV28 and TRBJ1-1; TRBD1 aligns across 7 bases. CDR1 and CDR2 from the germline V gene are MDHEN and SYDVKM. CDR3 size: 15 residues. CDR3 DNA sequence: TGTGCCAGCAGTATATGGGACAGCCTGGGGACTGAAGCTTTCTTT. Translation: CASSIWDSLGTEAFF.